Presented here are 29 T cell receptor beta chains from one specimen sequenced in a study of cytotoxic CD8 clonotypes in ibrutinib-treated CLL (dated by TCRdb to 2020 to 2022). Per the publication, the time point label means: approximately 11 months on ibrutinib. Library generation was performed with the immunoSEQ multiplex PCR assay. The table was pulled from immuneACCESS by TCRdb, which kept in-frame rearrangements only. Such tables lose some clones; where checked, under half of the loss comes from unresolved V genes, and the rest has no known cause. For this sample there are around 160,000 clones; 70% to 85% appear just once. The top ten clones comprise under 2.5% of the sample. The sequences come from PBMCs, collected after 12 months of ibrutinib treatment. These receptors were obtained from a human donor with chronic lymphocytic leukemia.

This chain joins TRBV28 and TRBJ2-7, with 7 bases lining up with TRBD1. This CDR3 contains 14 residues. The germline V gene encodes CDR1 MDHEN and CDR2 SYDVKM. Losses at the gene ends were 4 bases for V and 5 bases for J; bases not matched to a gene: 8. In DNA form, the CDR3 reads TGTGCCAGCAGTTCTGGGGACAGTCGAGACGAGCAGTACTTC. Its translation is CASSSGDSRDEQYF.

The rearrangement uses TRBV28 and TRBJ2-6, with D maybe TRBD1 (6 bases). With 6 bases removed from V and 0 bases from J, the gap between germline ends came to 12 bases. The germline CDR1 and CDR2 sequences are MDHEN and SYDVKM. There are 16 residues in the CDR3. For the CDR3, the DNA is TGTGCCAGCAGCTCCGGGACAACCTCTGGGGCCAACGTCCTGACTTTC. Its protein is CASSSGTTSGANVLTF.

The V and J genes are TRBV11-1 and TRBJ2-1, with D perhaps matching TRBD2 (5 bases). V gave up 0 bases and J gave up 15 bases, with 12 bases separating them. The germline gives CDR1 SGHAT, CDR2 FQDESV (reference sequence). This CDR3 contains 12 residues. CDR3 coding DNA: TGTGCCAGCAGCTTAGCGGGCACTAGTGGGTTCTTC. Amino acid sequence: CASSLAGTSGFF.

The chain carries TRBV5-1 and TRBJ2-3; D remains ambiguous. Trimming removed 2 bases from V and 2 bases from J, with 3 bases in between. Looked up from germline, CDR1 is SGHRS and CDR2 is YFSETQ. This CDR3 comprises 12 residues. CDR3 sequence (DNA): TGCGCCAGCAGCTTAAACACAGATACGCAGTATTTT. Protein: CASSLNTDTQYF. Based on the CDR3 plus reference TRBV5-1 and TRBJ2-3, the full variable domain is KAGVTQTPRYLIKTRGQQVTLSCSPISGHRSVSWYQQTPGQGLQFLFEYFSETQRNKGNFPGRFSGRQFSNSRSEMNVSTLELGDSALYLCASSLNTDTQYFGPGTRLTVL.

V and J are TRBV7-3 and TRBJ2-2, with 11 bases identical to TRBD2. Unmatched junction bases numbered 7, after V lost 5 bases and J lost 5 bases. Germline V gene sequence: CDR1 SGHTA, CDR2 FQGTGA. This CDR3 has 16 amino acids. The CDR3 loop is CASSILAGVSTGELFF. CDR3 nucleotide sequence: TGTGCCAGCAGCATACTAGCGGGAGTTAGTACCGGGGAGCTGTTTTTT.

A single count supports this clone. This chain links TRBV10-3 with TRBJ2-1, with D possibly being TRBD1 (5 bases). Trimming shortened V by 4 bases and J by 5 bases, and 18 bases separated the two germline ends. The germline V gene encodes CDR1 ENHRY and CDR2 SYGVKD. This CDR3 region has 16 residues. CDR3 sequence: CAISAGRVNNNNEQFF. The DNA of the CDR3 is TGTGCCATCAGTGCGGGCAGGGTAAACAACAACAATGAGCAGTTCTTC.

The chain has TRBV20-1 and TRBJ1-1; D is ambiguous. Trimming shortened V by 3 bases and J by 6 bases, and 8 bases separated the two germline ends. The CDR3 is 11 amino acids. Germline CDR1 and CDR2: DFQATT and SNEGSKA (reference sequence). The CDR3: CSASELAEAFF. CDR3 DNA: TGCAGTGCTAGCGAGCTGGCTGAAGCTTTCTTT.

The chain joins TRBV23-1 to TRBJ1-2, with TRBD1 as a possible D gene (6 bases). TRBV23-1 has ORF status, its function being uncertain. The V gene lost 0 bases and the J gene lost 5 bases, with 22 bases spanning the gap. The CDR3 consists of 18 residues. Here the CDR3 reads CASSQSGPGARDWYGYTF. Here the CDR3 DNA reads TGCGCCAGCAGTCAATCTGGGCCAGGGGCCCGCGATTGGTATGGCTACACCTTC.

The chain combines TRBV4-3 with TRBJ2-3, with unresolved D. V was trimmed by 0 bases and J by 0 bases, leaving 7 bases between them. Germline V gene lookup returns CDR1 LGHNA and CDR2 YSLEER. CDR3 size: 15 residues. The CDR3 here is CASSQELVSTDTQYF. The DNA for the CDR3 is TGCGCCAGCAGCCAAGAACTCGTTAGCACAGATACGCAGTATTTT.

This chain links TRBV30 with TRBJ1-5, with D hard to call. From germline, CDR1 is GTSNPN and CDR2 SVGIG (reference sequence). CDR3 length: 16 amino acids. Trimming cost V 4 bases and J 1 base, with 17 bases left between them. The DNA for the CDR3 is TGTGCCTGGAATTCCCCCGGGAGGACCAGCAATCAGCCCCAGCATTTT. It encodes CAWNSPGRTSNQPQHF. The variable domain in full, with the rest retrieved from reference TRBV30 and TRBJ1-5, is SQTIHQWPATLVQPVGSPLSLECTVEGTSNPNLYWYRQAAGRGLQLLFYSVGIGQISSEVPQNLSASRPQDRQFILSSKKLLLSDSGFYLCAWNSPGRTSNQPQHFGDGTRLSIL.

This rearrangement joins TRBV6-1 to TRBJ1-2; D is perhaps TRBD1 (6 bases). The CDR3 has 15 residues. The germline V and J ends were trimmed by 3 bases and 6 bases, with 17 bases remaining between them. CDR1 MNHNS and CDR2 SASEGT come from the germline V gene. CDR3 amino acids: CASSDYGDPGDGYTF. The CDR3 coding sequence is TGTGCCAGCAGTGACTACGGGGACCCAGGGGATGGCTACACCTTC.

In its sample, this clone was seen a few times. The chain recombines TRBV7-2 with TRBJ2-7; D assignment may be TRBD1 or TRBD2 (5 bases each). Germline V gives CDR1 SGHTA, CDR2 FQGNSA. The CDR3 runs to 14 residues. With 4 bases removed from V and 1 base from J, the gap between germline ends came to 11 bases. The CDR3 is CASSSGWGSYEQYF. DNA of the CDR3: TGTGCCAGCAGCTCAGGGTGGGGGTCCTACGAGCAGTACTTC.

The chain is built from TRBV30 and TRBJ1-3; maybe TRBD1 (5 bases). The germline V gene has CDR1 GTSNPN and CDR2 SVGIG (reference sequence). The V and J ends lost 5 bases and 2 bases respectively, with 16 bases between them. This CDR3 is 15 amino acids long. DNA of the CDR3: TGTGCCTGGGGGGGTGGGACGGCTACTGGAAACACCATATATTTT. This encodes CAWGGGTATGNTIYF.

The table lists this clone with a few counts. The chain couples TRBV7-9 to TRBJ1-3, with D unclear. V was clipped by 6 bases and J by 2 bases, with 14 bases between them. Germline CDR1 reads SEHNR; CDR2 reads FQNEAQ (reference sequence). The CDR3 loop spans 15 amino acids. The CDR3 spells CASRTGGHPGNTIYF. The CDR3 nucleotides are TGTGCCAGCAGAACGGGTGGGCACCCTGGAAACACCATATATTTT.

The V gene is TRBV9, the J gene TRBJ2-1; D is unclear. In germline, CDR1 is SGDLS, CDR2 YYNGEE. The V end was cut by 9 bases, the J end by 8 bases, with 21 bases between. CDR3 length equals 14 residues. The chain's CDR3 is CATTPLIVSDEQFF. CDR3 bases: TGTGCCACTACTCCTCTTATCGTTTCGGATGAGCAGTTCTTC.

The rearrangement uses TRBV7-6 and TRBJ2-3; 7 bases align to TRBD1. Trimming at V came to 5 bases and at J to 3 bases, leaving 14 bases not matched to a gene. CDR3 length: 17 amino acids. Germline lookup yields CDR1 SGHVS and CDR2 FNYEAQ. DNA of the CDR3: TGTGCCAGCAGCCCCCGGGACAGCCCCTCGGGTACAGATACGCAGTATTTT. Translated: CASSPRDSPSGTDTQYF.

The rearrangement links TRBV7-9 to TRBJ2-2; no firm D call. Between the trimmed V and J ends, which lost 2 bases and 4 bases, there was a span of 5 bases. This CDR3 spans 13 amino acids. CDR1 is SEHNR and CDR2 is FQNEAQ in the germline V gene (reference sequence). The CDR3 is CASSLTLTGELFF. CDR3 sequence (DNA): TGTGCCAGCAGCTTAACGCTCACCGGGGAGCTGTTTTTT.

The V gene is TRBV7-9, the J gene TRBJ1-3; D gene unclear. This CDR3 region has 15 residues. V was cut by 3 bases and J by 2 bases, with 11 bases left in between. Germline values: CDR1 SEHNR, CDR2 FQNEAQ (reference sequence). The chain's CDR3 is CASSFLDGTGNTIYF. The CDR3 DNA reads as TGTGCCAGCAGCTTTCTAGATGGCACTGGAAACACCATATATTTT. Full variable domain (rest looked up from reference TRBV7-9 and TRBJ1-3): DTGVSQNPRHKITKRGQNVTFRCDPISEHNRLYWYRQTLGQGPEFLTYFQNEAQLEKSRLLSDRFSAERPKGSFSTLEIQRTEQGDSAMYLCASSFLDGTGNTIYFGEGSWLTVV.

The genes are TRBV28 and TRBJ2-7; 8 bases are a match to TRBD2. J lost 3 bases, V lost 5 bases, and 12 bases had no gene match. The germline V gene encodes CDR1 MDHEN and CDR2 SYDVKM. CDR3 length: 16 amino acids. The DNA of the CDR3 is TGTGCCAGCAGTCCCTCAAGGGGCCTAGCGGGCTACGAGCAGTACTTC. Its translation is CASSPSRGLAGYEQYF.

The chain recombines TRBV16 with TRBJ1-5; D remains ambiguous. V dropped 1 base and J dropped 8 bases, with 15 bases sitting between them. The CDR3 loop spans 15 amino acids. CDR1 is KGHSY, CDR2 FQNENV, per germline. As DNA, the CDR3 is TGTGCCAGCAGCCAATATTTTCGGAGATCGGAGCCCCAGCATTTT. Protein: CASSQYFRRSEPQHF.

The chain has TRBV27 and TRBJ1-1; 9 nucleotides align to TRBD1. Germline CDR1 MNHEY, CDR2 SMNVEV (reference sequence). This CDR3 is 15 amino acids long. Trimming at V came to 3 bases and at J to 4 bases, leaving 6 bases not matched to a gene. CDR3 amino acids: CASSLLGTGSTEAFF. CDR3 DNA sequence: TGTGCCAGCAGTTTGTTAGGGACAGGGAGCACTGAAGCTTTCTTT.

The chain employs TRBV9 and TRBJ1-1; the match to TRBD1 covers 8 bases. The CDR3 runs to 15 residues. V trimming: 4 bases; J trimming: 6 bases; junction bases outside the gene matches: 11. CDR1 SGDLS and CDR2 YYNGEE come from the germline V gene. Here the CDR3 reads CASSPSGGAGAEAFF. The CDR3 DNA is TGTGCCAGCAGCCCGTCAGGGGGCGCAGGGGCTGAAGCTTTCTTT.

The gene calls are TRBV7-6 and TRBJ1-4; 10 bases are a match to TRBD1. Germline V lookup: CDR1 SGHVS, CDR2 FNYEAQ. Losses at the gene ends were 7 bases for V and 6 bases for J; bases not matched to a gene: 11. The CDR3 runs 16 residues. CDR3 coding DNA: TGTGCCAGCAACTCTCGTGGGACAGGGGTATATGAAAAACTGTTTTTT. It translates to CASNSRGTGVYEKLFF.

This chain uses TRBV27 with TRBJ2-3; 8 bases are shared with TRBD2. Losses at the gene ends were 8 bases for V and 9 bases for J; bases not matched to a gene: 4. The CDR3 sequence is 11 residues long. Germline V gene data show CDR1 as MNHEY and CDR2 as SMNVEV (reference sequence). The CDR3 loop is CASYGLATQYF. The CDR3 bases are TGTGCCAGCTACGGACTAGCCACGCAGTATTTT.

As to this clone: Other DNA sequences from this sample encode an identical CDR3 as well. V gene TRBV6-6 combines with J gene TRBJ2-3; D may be TRBD2 (5 bases). The CDR3 length is 14 residues. Looked up from germline, CDR1 is MNHNY and CDR2 is SVGAGI (reference sequence). Trimming removed 2 bases at V and 1 base at J, with 7 bases between. CDR3 nucleotides: TGTGCCAGCAGTTACGGGAGACGCACAGATACGCAGTATTTT. Protein product: CASSYGRRTDTQYF.

The rearrangement joins TRBV10-1 to TRBJ1-1; D call uncertain. V was clipped by 6 bases and J by 8 bases, with 4 bases between them. CDR3 length: 9 residues. Germline assignment: CDR1 WNHNN and CDR2 SYGVQD (reference sequence). The DNA for the CDR3 is TGCGCCAGCAGATCGGAAGCTTTCTTT. It encodes CASRSEAFF.

This chain joins TRBV13 and TRBJ2-7; the match to TRBD1 covers 10 bases. V was clipped by 0 bases and J by 8 bases; unmatched bases: 4. CDR3 size: 14 residues. Germline V gene sequence: CDR1 PRHDT, CDR2 FYEKMQ (reference sequence). The CDR3 DNA is TGTGCCAGCAGCTTAGGGGGGACAGGGGAAAAGCAGTACTTC. It is translated as CASSLGGTGEKQYF.

The genes are TRBV18 and TRBJ2-7; 9 bases agree with TRBD2. V was clipped by 8 bases and J by 3 bases; unmatched bases: 2. CDR1 and CDR2 (germline): KGHSH, LQKENI. This CDR3 is 12 amino acids long. The CDR3 DNA reads TGTGCCAGCAGAGCGGGGGGCTACGAGCAGTACTTC. Residues: CASRAGGYEQYF.

CDR3 loop: CASSYGREKSEQYF. CDR3 coding DNA: TGTGCCAGCAGTTACGGGAGGGAAAAAAGCGAGCAGTACTTC. V and J are TRBV6-5 and TRBJ2-7, with 7 bases fitting TRBD2. V gave up 2 bases and J gave up 6 bases; unmatched junction bases: 7. Germline V CDR1 and CDR2: MNHEY, SVGAGI. This CDR3 has 14 residues.